This TCR beta chain stems from a study of regulatory T cells in long-lasting Graves disease. The CDR3 spans 15 residues. V gave up 0 bases and J gave up 4 bases, with 11 bases separating them. Per germline, CDR1 SGHKS and CDR2 YYEKEE (reference sequence). Specified time point: newly diagnosed GD, antithyroid drugs for less than 3 months. RNA isolated from PBMCs was used to make the TCR library. Investigators prepared the TCR beta libraries by applying iRepertoire HTBI primers and Arm-PCR of CDR3 regions. TCRdb re-called the multiplex PCR reads with MiXCR, one entry per CDR3 protein. Seen here are 530,000 or so distinct CDR3 sequences, roughly 15% observed once, and the top ten hold around 12%. Points from the study as a whole: A greater number of public clonotypes (2,741) was shared by persistent patients than by new patients (over 900).

About this clonotype itself: As yet, its antigen is unknown.

The sample was also reused in another study, on T cells in Graves' hyperthyroidism and ophthalmopathy. In that study: In blood, most of the thyroid clonotypes expanded above 0.001 were also present.

This sequence joins TRBV5-5 and TRBJ1-5; possible D gene TRBD1, 5 bases. The source of this sequence is a man between 18 and 29 years old with Graves disease. The material was peripheral blood mononuclear cells (PBMCs), obtained at new diagnosis, from a patient treated with antithyroid drugs. CDR3 coding DNA: TGTGCCAGCAGCTTGGAGTTGACAGTTAATCAGCCCCAGCATTTT. Translated, it gives CASSLELTVNQPQHF. Complete variable domain (other parts from reference TRBV5-5 and TRBJ1-5): DAGVTQSPTHLIKTRGQQVTLRCSPISGHKSVSWYQQVLGQGPQFIFQYYEKEERGRGNFPDRFSARQFPNYSSELNVNALLLGDSALYLCASSLELTVNQPQHFGDGTRLSIL.